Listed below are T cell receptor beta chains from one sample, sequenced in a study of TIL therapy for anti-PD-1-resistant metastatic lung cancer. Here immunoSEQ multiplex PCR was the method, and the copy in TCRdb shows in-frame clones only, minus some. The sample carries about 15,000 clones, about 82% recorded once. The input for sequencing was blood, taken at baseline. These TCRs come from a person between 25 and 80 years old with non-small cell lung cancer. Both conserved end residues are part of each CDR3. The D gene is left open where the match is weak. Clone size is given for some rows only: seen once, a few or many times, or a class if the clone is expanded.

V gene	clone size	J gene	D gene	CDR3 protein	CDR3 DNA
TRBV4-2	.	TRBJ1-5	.	CASSQEGARNQPQHF	TGTGCCAGCAGCCAAGAGGGGGCGAGAAATCAGCCCCAGCATTTT
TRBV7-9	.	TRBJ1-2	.	CASSLNRGLPYGYTF	TGTGCCAGCAGCCTCAACCGGGGCCTACCTTATGGCTACACCTTC
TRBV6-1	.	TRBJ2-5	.	CASSEAGGQETQYF	TGTGCCAGCAGTGAAGCGGGGGGCCAAGAGACCCAGTACTTC
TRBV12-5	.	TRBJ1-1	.	CASGSRQNTEAFF	TGTGCTAGTGGTTCACGACAGAACACTGAAGCTTTCTTT
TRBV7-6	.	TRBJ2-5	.	CASSTPTGQETQYF	TGTGCCAGCAGCACCCCGACAGGCCAAGAGACCCAGTACTTC
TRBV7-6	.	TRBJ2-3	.	CASSFVSSTDTQYF	TGTGCCAGCAGCTTTGTATCTAGCACAGATACGCAGTATTTT
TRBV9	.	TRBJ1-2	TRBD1	CASSPRTGGNSGGYTF	TGTGCCAGCAGCCCCCGGACAGGGGGCAATTCGGGTGGCTACACCTTC
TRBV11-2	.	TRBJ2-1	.	CASSLGGRPASTSFF	TGTGCCAGCAGCTTAGGGGGGAGGCCCGCTTCCACCTCGTTCTTC
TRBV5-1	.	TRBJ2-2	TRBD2	CASSQHGGRAPPTGELFF	TGCGCCAGCAGCCAGCATGGCGGGAGGGCCCCCCCCACCGGGGAGCTGTTTTTT
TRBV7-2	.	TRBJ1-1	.	CASSRGNLNTEAFF	TGTGCCAGCAGCCGGGGGAACTTGAACACTGAAGCTTTCTTT
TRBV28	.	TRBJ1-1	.	CASSHLPQSGGLPEAFF	TGTGCCAGCAGTCACCTGCCTCAGTCCGGGGGACTCCCTGAAGCTTTCTTT
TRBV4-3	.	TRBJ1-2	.	CASSPEQGWGYTF	TGCGCCAGCAGCCCAGAACAGGGATGGGGCTACACCTTC
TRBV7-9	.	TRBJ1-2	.	CASSPTALYGYTF	TGTGCCAGCAGCCCGACAGCGCTCTATGGCTACACCTTC
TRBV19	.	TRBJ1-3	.	CASSRHGNTIYF	TGTGCCAGTAGTAGACATGGAAACACCATATATTTT
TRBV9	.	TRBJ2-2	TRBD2	CASSSRGGGSGELFF	TGTGCCAGCAGTTCCCGTGGGGGGGGATCCGGGGAGCTGTTTTTT
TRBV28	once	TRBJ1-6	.	CASSLSGSSYNSPLHF	TGTGCCAGCAGTTTATCAGGGAGCTCCTATAATTCACCCCTCCACTTT
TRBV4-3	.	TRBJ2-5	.	CASSRQRHPQETQYF	TGCGCCAGCAGCCGTCAACGGCATCCCCAAGAGACCCAGTACTTC
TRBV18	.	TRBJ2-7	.	CASSVYSYEQYF	TGTGCCAGCTCTGTGTACTCCTACGAGCAGTACTTC
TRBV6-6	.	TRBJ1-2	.	CASSYTTDYGYTF	TGTGCCAGCAGTTACACAACTGACTATGGCTACACCTTC
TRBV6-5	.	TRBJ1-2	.	CASRAPGARYGYTF	TGTGCCAGCAGGGCCCCCGGGGCGCGGTATGGCTACACCTTC
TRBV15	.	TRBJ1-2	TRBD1	CATSRGGTGASGYTF	TGTGCCACCAGCAGAGGCGGGACAGGGGCGAGTGGCTACACCTTC
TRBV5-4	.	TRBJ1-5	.	CASSLRGGGNSNQPQHF	TGTGCCAGCAGCTTGCGTGGGGGGGGGAATAGCAATCAGCCCCAGCATTTT
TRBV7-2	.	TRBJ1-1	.	CASSLDGYTEAFF	TGTGCCAGCAGCCTCGACGGGTACACTGAAGCTTTCTTT
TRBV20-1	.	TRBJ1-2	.	CSAPGVTAATF	TGCAGTGCCCCCGGGGTAACAGCTGCCACCTTC
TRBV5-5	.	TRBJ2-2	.	CASSRGRNTGELFF	TGTGCCAGCAGCCGTGGACGGAACACCGGGGAGCTGTTTTTT
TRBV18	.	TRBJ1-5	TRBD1	CASSPRTGVNQPQHF	TGTGCCAGCTCACCCAGGACAGGGGTCAATCAGCCCCAGCATTTT
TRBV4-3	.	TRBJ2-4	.	CASSQDWLAKNIQYF	TGCGCCAGCAGCCAAGATTGGTTAGCCAAAAACATTCAGTACTTC
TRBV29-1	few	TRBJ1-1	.	CSVAQGWNTEAFF	TGCAGCGTTGCACAGGGTTGGAACACTGAAGCTTTCTTT
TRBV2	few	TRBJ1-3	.	CASSDSGNTIYF	TGTGCCAGCAGTGATAGTGGAAACACCATATATTTT
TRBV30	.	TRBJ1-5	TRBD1	CAWTDRGNQPQHF	TGTGCCTGGACGGACAGGGGGAATCAGCCCCAGCATTTT
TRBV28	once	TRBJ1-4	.	CASGGGSEKLFF	TGTGCCAGCGGGGGGGGGAGTGAAAAACTGTTTTTT
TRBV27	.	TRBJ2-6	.	CASSLWGAGANVLTF	TGTGCCAGCAGTTTGTGGGGGGCTGGGGCCAACGTCCTGACTTTC
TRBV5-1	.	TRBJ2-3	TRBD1	CASSSPGGDTQYF	TGCGCCAGCAGCTCGCCAGGGGGAGATACGCAGTATTTT
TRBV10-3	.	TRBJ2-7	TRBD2	CAISDVAGATYEQYF	TGTGCCATCAGTGATGTAGCGGGTGCCACCTACGAGCAGTACTTC
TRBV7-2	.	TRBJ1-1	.	CASSLRQDLNTEAFF	TGTGCCAGCAGCCTACGACAGGATCTAAACACTGAAGCTTTCTTT
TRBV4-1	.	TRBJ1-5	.	CASSQDGSRLQPQHF	TGCGCCAGCAGCCAAGACGGGTCCAGGTTGCAGCCCCAGCATTTT
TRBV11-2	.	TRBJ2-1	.	CASSSMPSDYNEQFF	TGTGCCAGCAGCTCGATGCCCAGCGATTACAATGAGCAGTTCTTC
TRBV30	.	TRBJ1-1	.	CAWSGGGREAFF	TGTGCCTGGAGCGGGGGCGGTCGTGAAGCTTTCTTT
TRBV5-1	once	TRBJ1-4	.	CASSPEGPGEKLFF	TGCGCCAGCAGCCCAGAGGGCCCTGGTGAAAAACTGTTTTTT
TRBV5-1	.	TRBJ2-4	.	CASSLAVLGTLNF	TGCGCCAGCAGCTTGGCCGTCCTGGGCACGCTGAACTTC
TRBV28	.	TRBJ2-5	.	CASTYGGRETQYF	TGTGCCAGCACCTATGGGGGGAGGGAGACCCAGTACTTC
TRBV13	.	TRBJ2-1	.	CASSSRRSSSYNEQFF	TGTGCCAGCAGTTCCAGGCGCTCGAGCTCCTACAATGAGCAGTTCTTC
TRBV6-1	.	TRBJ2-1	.	CASTGHYNEQFF	TGTGCCAGCACGGGACACTACAATGAGCAGTTCTTC
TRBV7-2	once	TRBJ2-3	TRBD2	CASSFRASGGSTDTQYF	TGTGCCAGCAGCTTTAGGGCTAGCGGGGGGTCCACAGATACGCAGTATTTT
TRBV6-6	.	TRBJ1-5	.	CASSSGSRGQPQHF	TGTGCCAGCAGTTCGGGATCTAGGGGACAGCCCCAGCATTTT
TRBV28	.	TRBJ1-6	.	CASSLSGSPLHF	TGTGCCAGCAGTTTATCGGGTTCACCCCTCCACTTT
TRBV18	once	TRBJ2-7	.	CASSPGSSSYEQYF	TGTGCCAGCTCACCAGGGTCGAGCTCCTACGAGCAGTACTTC